One and the same sample provided the 31 T cell receptor beta chains below, sequenced in a study of T cell responses to AZD1222 COVID-19 vaccine. This table comes from immunoSEQ multiplex PCR, and its TCRdb copy is limited to in-frame clones, with some not included. Among over 110,000 clones listed, around 91% were seen once. Material: peripheral blood, obtained 28 days after the second AZD1222 dose. The receptor set was obtained from an adult who received the AZD1222 COVID-19 vaccine.

The rearrangement links TRBV28 to TRBJ2-1, with 9 bases that match TRBD2. Looked up from germline, CDR1 is MDHEN and CDR2 is SYDVKM. V gave up 3 bases and J gave up 7 bases; unmatched junction bases: 7. The CDR3 contains 15 residues. The CDR3 nucleotides are TGTGCCAGCAGTTTTTTAGCGGGGGCTGTAAATGAGCAGTTCTTC. It translates to CASSFLAGAVNEQFF.

The chain couples TRBV7-2 to TRBJ1-1; D may be TRBD1 (6 bases). This CDR3 is built from 14 residues. CDR1 and CDR2 (germline): SGHTA, FQGNSA. V was pared by 4 bases and J by 3 bases, with 12 bases between. This chain's CDR3 is CASSSIGGHTEAFF. In DNA, the CDR3 is TGTGCCAGCAGCTCCATAGGGGGGCACACTGAAGCTTTCTTT.

The chain is built from TRBV5-4 and TRBJ1-1; unclear D gene. The germline V gene has CDR1 SGHNT and CDR2 YYREEE (reference sequence). There are 16 residues in the CDR3. Trimming took 0 bases from V and 1 from J, leaving 13 bases between them. The CDR3 DNA reads TGTGCCAGCAGCTTGGACCTCGGAAACACGAACACTGAAGCTTTCTTT. Its translation is CASSLDLGNTNTEAFF.

This chain links TRBV5-4 with TRBJ1-2; 8 nucleotides agree with TRBD1. Germline assignment: CDR1 SGHNT and CDR2 YYREEE (reference sequence). The CDR3 totals 17 residues. V lost 0 bases, J lost 8 bases, and 15 bases stayed unmatched. CDR3 nucleotide sequence: TGTGCCAGCAGCTTGGAGACAGGGGATAGGGACTATGGCGGCTACACCTTC. It translates to CASSLETGDRDYGGYTF.

This chain uses TRBV6-5 with TRBJ1-1; D remains ambiguous. V shed 6 bases and J shed 0 bases, with 14 bases lying between them. CDR3 length equals 15 residues. Germline CDR1 MNHEY, CDR2 SVGAGI. The CDR3 DNA reads as TGTGCCAGCAGGGTTACGGCCACTTTGAACACTGAAGCTTTCTTT. Residues: CASRVTATLNTEAFF.

The chain recombines TRBV10-3 with TRBJ1-2; D gene unclear. Germline V CDR1 and CDR2: ENHRY, SYGVKD. Trimming took 6 bases from V and 4 from J, leaving 15 bases between them. This CDR3 comprises 14 residues. The CDR3 DNA is TGTGCCATCAGCAACCCCGAGGGATCCTATGGCTACACCTTC. As protein: CAISNPEGSYGYTF.

The J gene is TRBJ1-2, the V gene TRBV7-9; D might be TRBD1 (5 bases). The V gene's germline CDR1 is SEHNR and CDR2 FQNEAQ (reference sequence). The CDR3 is made up of 14 amino acids. The germline V and J ends were trimmed by 0 bases and 7 bases, with 12 bases remaining between them. The CDR3 sequence is CASSLAGRISGYTF. The CDR3 DNA is TGTGCCAGCAGCTTAGCGGGACGTATTAGTGGCTACACCTTC.

This sequence joins TRBV19 and TRBJ2-1; D tentatively reads TRBD1 or TRBD2 (5 bases each). Germline V gene sequence: CDR1 LNHDA, CDR2 SQIVND (reference sequence). This CDR3 region has 19 residues. The V end lost 3 bases, the J end lost 0 bases, and 21 bases lay between the germline ends. The chain's CDR3 is CASSMRVLRGTSSYNEQFF. CDR3 coding DNA: TGTGCCAGTAGTATGCGGGTATTAAGGGGTACCAGCTCCTACAATGAGCAGTTCTTC.

The chain uses TRBV6-5 and TRBJ1-2; D gene unclear. V lost 7 bases and J 8 bases, leaving 20 bases between the germline ends. Germline-derived CDR1 and CDR2 are MNHEY and SVGAGI. The CDR3 has 14 amino acids. The CDR3, as DNA: TGTGCCAGCACCCCCGGCGGGCCTCTTCGGGGCTACACCTTC. Translated: CASTPGGPLRGYTF.

The J gene is TRBJ1-1, the V gene TRBV2; D ambiguous. CDR3 size: 18 residues. CDR1 and CDR2 (germline): SNHLY, FYNNEI. V was pared by 6 bases and J by 0 bases, with 23 bases between. The CDR3 spells CASRSGGRGWQMNTEAFF. CDR3 in DNA: TGTGCCAGCAGGAGCGGTGGACGGGGTTGGCAGATGAACACTGAAGCTTTCTTT.

The chain joins TRBV18 to TRBJ2-7; no definite D call. The V end was cut by 2 bases, the J end by 6 bases, with 11 bases between. The CDR3 consists of 13 residues. Per germline, CDR1 KGHSH and CDR2 LQKENI. The CDR3 nucleotides are TGTGCCAGCTCACCATATCCGGGCGGCGAGCAGTACTTC. Protein: CASSPYPGGEQYF.

This clone has just one count. The V and J genes are TRBV2 and TRBJ2-3; no reliable D call. This CDR3 has 14 amino acids. The V gene's germline CDR1 is SNHLY and CDR2 FYNNEI. V lost 3 bases and J lost 2, with 9 bases in between. The CDR3 coding sequence is TGTGCCAGCAGTGACCCCCTATACACAGATACGCAGTATTTT. Amino acid sequence: CASSDPLYTDTQYF. Drawing the rest from reference TRBV2 and TRBJ2-3, the complete variable domain is EPEVTQTPSHQVTQMGQEVILRCVPISNHLYFYWYRQILGQKVEFLVSFYNNEISEKSEIFDDQFSVERPDGSNFTLKIRSTKLEDSAMYFCASSDPLYTDTQYFGPGTRLTVL.

The V and J genes are TRBV27 and TRBJ2-1; 8 bases align to TRBD2. V was pared by 6 bases and J by 0 bases, with 4 bases of the junction left unmatched. CDR1 and CDR2 from the germline V gene are MNHEY and SMNVEV (reference sequence). The CDR3 loop spans 15 amino acids. The CDR3 protein is CASSLGGGSYNEQFF. The CDR3 DNA sequence: TGTGCCAGCAGCCTCGGGGGGGGCTCCTACAATGAGCAGTTCTTC.

This clone was counted once. The chain recombines TRBV10-3 with TRBJ1-3, with TRBD1 as a possible D gene (5 bases). This CDR3 region has 14 residues. Germline loops: CDR1 ENHRY, CDR2 SYGVKD. V lost 10 bases and J 2 bases, leaving 15 bases between the germline ends. The CDR3 spells CATGRGDTGNTIYF. The CDR3 DNA reads TGTGCCACCGGGAGGGGAGATACTGGAAACACCATATATTTT.

A single count supports this clone. The chain recombines TRBV9 with TRBJ1-5; 10 bases map to TRBD1. V gave up 10 bases and J gave up 0 bases; unmatched junction bases: 4. This CDR3 contains 14 residues. The germline gives CDR1 SGDLS, CDR2 YYNGEE. This CDR3 reads CASGQGDSNQPQHF. The CDR3 DNA is TGTGCCTCTGGACAGGGGGATAGCAATCAGCCCCAGCATTTT.

This chain connects TRBV27 to TRBJ2-7; maybe TRBD1 (6 bases). Trimming left V 8 bases short and J 5 bases short, with 16 bases between. CDR1 is MNHEY, CDR2 SMNVEV, per germline (reference sequence). CDR3 size: 13 residues. CDR3 sequence: CASRNRALDEQYV. In DNA form, the CDR3 reads TGTGCCAGCCGAAACAGGGCCCTCGACGAGCAGTACGTC.

This chain links TRBV28 with TRBJ2-1, with 10 bases that match TRBD2. Germline V gives CDR1 MDHEN, CDR2 SYDVKM. Trimming took 7 bases from V and 0 from J; bases not matched to a gene: 12. The CDR3 extends over 18 amino acids. The chain's CDR3 is CASKKRGGKISSYNEQFF. CDR3 coding DNA: TGTGCCAGCAAAAAGCGGGGGGGTAAAATTAGCTCCTACAATGAGCAGTTCTTC. Full variable domain (missing parts from reference TRBV28 and TRBJ2-1): DVKVTQSSRYLVKRTGEKVFLECVQDMDHENMFWYRQDPGLGLRLIYFSYDVKMKEKGDIPEGYSVSREKKERFSLILESASTNQTSMYLCASKKRGGKISSYNEQFFGPGTRLTVL.

The chain recombines TRBV5-1 with TRBJ2-2; D unresolved. With 4 bases removed from V and 1 base from J, the gap between germline ends came to 14 bases. This CDR3 comprises 16 residues. The germline V gene encodes CDR1 SGHRS and CDR2 YFSETQ. In DNA form, the CDR3 reads TGCGCCAGCAGCATACAAGGTTACGGGAACACCGGGGAGCTGTTTTTT. Its protein product is CASSIQGYGNTGELFF.

The chain joins TRBV5-1 to TRBJ2-1; the match to TRBD1 covers 11 bases. The CDR3 contains 14 residues. Germline lookup yields CDR1 SGHRS and CDR2 YFSETQ. The ends lost 2 bases at V and 8 bases at J; junction bases unmatched: 3. The CDR3 loop is CASSFRTGGDEQFF. DNA for the CDR3: TGCGCCAGCAGCTTCCGGACAGGGGGCGATGAGCAGTTCTTC.

The CDR3 sequence is CASSQGQGKYEAFF. Here the CDR3 DNA reads TGCGCCAGCAGCCAAGGACAGGGAAAATATGAAGCTTTCTTT. The rearrangement links TRBV5-1 to TRBJ1-1, with 8 bases matching TRBD1. This CDR3 spans 14 amino acids. Germline V gives CDR1 SGHRS, CDR2 YFSETQ. With V trimmed by 4 bases and J by 7 bases, 9 bases remained unmatched.

Concerning this clone: A junction end diverges from the germline sequence, so it may reflect a read error. This sequence joins TRBV6-1 and TRBJ2-7; 8 nucleotides agree with TRBD2. The germline gives CDR1 MNHNS, CDR2 SASEGT. This CDR3 spans 13 amino acids. CDR3 sequence reads: CASSELPGGTRVF. CDR3 DNA sequence: TGTGCCAGCAGTGAATTACCCGGGGGGACTAGAGTCTTC.

Remarks on this clone: Different DNA sequences within this sample yield the same CDR3. The chain uses TRBV19 and TRBJ1-5; the D is unclear. V lost 3 bases to trimming and J lost 4 bases, with 7 bases between them. This CDR3 comprises 13 residues. Germline V lookup: CDR1 LNHDA, CDR2 SQIVND (reference sequence). The CDR3 DNA is TGTGCCAGTAGTATTTGGGGAAATCAGCCCCAGCATTTT. This gives the protein CASSIWGNQPQHF.

The chain links TRBV18 to TRBJ2-2; D possibly uses TRBD1 or TRBD2 (5 bases each). V lost 6 bases to trimming and J lost 6 bases, with 17 bases between them. Germline CDR1 KGHSH, CDR2 LQKENI. The CDR3 covers 15 residues. The CDR3 region has the DNA TGTGCCAGCTCCACCGGGACCCAAAAGGCCGGGGAGCTGTTTTTT. It encodes CASSTGTQKAGELFF.

The genes are TRBV5-4 and TRBJ2-2, with TRBD2 identical over 8 bases. Germline V gives CDR1 SGHNT, CDR2 YYREEE (reference sequence). CDR3 length: 16 amino acids. The V gene end was trimmed by 4 bases and the J gene end by 5 bases; junction bases not matched to a gene: 10. For the CDR3, the DNA is TGTGCCAGCAGCGTGGGGCGGGGGGCGGAGACCGGGGAGCTGTTTTTT. It codes for CASSVGRGAETGELFF.

DNA for the CDR3: TGTGCCAGCAGCCTACAGGGGAAGGATGGCTACACCTTC. This codes for CASSLQGKDGYTF. This chain connects TRBV28 to TRBJ1-2; 7 bases are a match to TRBD1. V trimming: 6 bases; J trimming: 6 bases; junction bases outside the gene matches: 7. Germline CDR1 and CDR2: MDHEN and SYDVKM. The CDR3 totals 13 residues.

CDR3 sequence: CAISESGRGSNQPQHF. The DNA of the CDR3 is TGTGCCATCAGTGAGTCCGGTAGGGGTAGCAATCAGCCCCAGCATTTT. The chain couples TRBV10-3 to TRBJ1-5; a possible D gene is TRBD1 (5 bases). The CDR3 consists of 16 residues. CDR1 and CDR2 from the germline V gene are ENHRY and SYGVKD. V was cut by 0 bases and J by 0 bases, with 9 bases left in between.

The rearrangement links TRBV7-9 to TRBJ1-2; 9 nucleotides match TRBD1. This CDR3 contains 16 residues. The V gene's germline CDR1 is SEHNR and CDR2 FQNEAQ (reference sequence). Losses at the gene ends were 7 bases for V and 8 bases for J; bases not matched to a gene: 17. The CDR3 region is CASTPYRDRDLGGYTF. The CDR3 nucleotides are TGTGCCAGCACCCCTTACCGGGACAGGGACCTTGGGGGCTACACCTTC.

The chain is built from TRBV7-2 and TRBJ2-1; possible D gene TRBD2, 5 bases. From germline, CDR1 is SGHTA and CDR2 FQGNSA. This CDR3 spans 15 amino acids. Trimming removed 4 bases from V and 2 bases from J, with 12 bases in between. As DNA, the CDR3 is TGTGCCAGCAGCTACTCTCGGAGGACCTACAATGAGCAGTTCTTC. This translates into CASSYSRRTYNEQFF.

The CDR3 sequence: CAWSRDTQRGNQPQHF. CDR3 in DNA: TGTGCCTGGAGTCGGGACACCCAGAGAGGCAATCAGCCCCAGCATTTT. This rearrangement joins TRBV30 to TRBJ1-5; D may be TRBD1 (6 bases). V lost 2 bases and J 2 bases, leaving 16 bases between the germline ends. From germline, CDR1 is GTSNPN and CDR2 SVGIG (reference sequence). CDR3 length equals 16 residues.

A word on this clone: Other DNA sequences in this specimen translate into the identical CDR3. The chain has TRBV7-2 and TRBJ1-5; D remains unclear. In germline, CDR1 is SGHTA, CDR2 FQGNSA. The CDR3 spans 13 residues. Trimming removed 3 bases from V and 0 bases from J, with 3 bases in between. In DNA, the CDR3 is TGTGCCAGCAGCTTGGATAGCAATCAGCCCCAGCATTTT. It yields the protein CASSLDSNQPQHF.

The rearrangement links TRBV28 to TRBJ1-2; D might be TRBD1 (5 bases). Germline V CDR1 and CDR2: MDHEN, SYDVKM. The CDR3 totals 13 residues. V lost 3 bases to trimming and J lost 3 bases, with 8 bases between them. The CDR3 sequence is CASSFQGYYGYTF. DNA of the CDR3: TGTGCCAGCAGTTTTCAGGGTTACTATGGCTACACCTTC.